The clone carrying this TCR beta chain was seen more than once but under ten times. This sample was included in a study of T cell repertoires in cytomegalovirus infection. For the study at large: Through public TCR beta signatures, both CMV infection and matching HLA type were indicated.

Each CDR3 protein is one row after TCRdb ran MiXCR on the reads. This sample carries 400,000 or so distinct CDR3 sequences, 15% to 20% of them seen once, and the ten largest clones take 7.5% to 9.5%. Trimming removed 7 bases at V and 8 bases at J, with 11 bases between. Germline V lookup: CDR1 MNHNY, CDR2 SVGAGI (reference sequence). The CDR3 contains 12 residues. The sample comprised PBMCs. This chain joins TRBV6-6 and TRBJ1-4; D is uncertain. The receptor was derived from a human donor in good health (CMV status not recorded). Some clones in this sample may be carry-over from other donors' samples. In nucleotides, the CDR3 is TGTGCCAGCAACCAAGTGGGCGAAAAACTGTTTTTT. Amino acid sequence: CASNQVGEKLFF.